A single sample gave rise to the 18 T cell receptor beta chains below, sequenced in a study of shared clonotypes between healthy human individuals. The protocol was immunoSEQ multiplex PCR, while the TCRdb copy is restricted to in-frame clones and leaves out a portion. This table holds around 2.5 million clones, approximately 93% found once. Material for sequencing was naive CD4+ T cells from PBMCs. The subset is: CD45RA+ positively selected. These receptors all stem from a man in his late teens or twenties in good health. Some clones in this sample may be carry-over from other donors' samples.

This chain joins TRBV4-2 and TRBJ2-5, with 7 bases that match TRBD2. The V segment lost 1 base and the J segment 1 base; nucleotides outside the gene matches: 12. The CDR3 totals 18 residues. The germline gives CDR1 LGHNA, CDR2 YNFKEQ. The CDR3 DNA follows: TGTGCCAGCAGCCAAGGAAACTCAAAGCGGGGACTCCAAGAGACCCAGTACTTC. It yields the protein CASSQGNSKRGLQETQYF.

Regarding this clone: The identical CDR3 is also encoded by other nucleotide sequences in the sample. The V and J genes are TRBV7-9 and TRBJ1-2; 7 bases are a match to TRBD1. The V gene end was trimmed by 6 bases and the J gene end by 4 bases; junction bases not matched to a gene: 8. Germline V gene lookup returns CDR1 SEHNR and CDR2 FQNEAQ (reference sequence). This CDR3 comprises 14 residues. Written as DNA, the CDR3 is TGTGCCAGCAGTACGACAGGGTTAGGCTATGGCTACACCTTC. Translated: CASSTTGLGYGYTF. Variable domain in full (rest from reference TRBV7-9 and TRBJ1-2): DTGVSQNPRHKITKRGQNVTFRCDPISEHNRLYWYRQTLGQGPEFLTYFQNEAQLEKSRLLSDRFSAERPKGSFSTLEIQRTEQGDSAMYLCASSTTGLGYGYTFGSGTRLTVV.

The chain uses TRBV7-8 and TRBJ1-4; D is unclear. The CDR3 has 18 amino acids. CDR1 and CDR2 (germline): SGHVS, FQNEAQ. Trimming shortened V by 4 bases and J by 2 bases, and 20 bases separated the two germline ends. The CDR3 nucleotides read TGTGCCAGCAGCTCAGCGAAATTTCCATTTGGGACTAATGAAAAACTGTTTTTT. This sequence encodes CASSSAKFPFGTNEKLFF.

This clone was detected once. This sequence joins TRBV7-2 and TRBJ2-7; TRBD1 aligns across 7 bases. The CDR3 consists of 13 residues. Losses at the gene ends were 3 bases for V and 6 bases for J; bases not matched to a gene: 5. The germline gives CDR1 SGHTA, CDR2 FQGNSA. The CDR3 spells CASSFDRVLEQYF. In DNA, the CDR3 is TGTGCCAGCAGCTTTGACAGGGTGCTCGAGCAGTACTTC.

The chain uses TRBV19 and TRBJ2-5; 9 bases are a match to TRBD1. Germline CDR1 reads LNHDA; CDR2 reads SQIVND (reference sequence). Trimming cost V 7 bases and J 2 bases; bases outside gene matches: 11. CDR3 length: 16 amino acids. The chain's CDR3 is CASNPGRDRDQETQYF. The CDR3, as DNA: TGTGCCAGTAACCCCGGGCGGGACAGGGATCAAGAGACCCAGTACTTC. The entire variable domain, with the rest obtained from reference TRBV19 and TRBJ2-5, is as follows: DGGITQSPKYLFRKEGQNVTLSCEQNLNHDAMYWYRQDPGQGLRLIYYSQIVNDFQKGDIAEGYSVSREKKESFPLTVTSAQKNPTAFYLCASNPGRDRDQETQYFGPGTRLLVL.

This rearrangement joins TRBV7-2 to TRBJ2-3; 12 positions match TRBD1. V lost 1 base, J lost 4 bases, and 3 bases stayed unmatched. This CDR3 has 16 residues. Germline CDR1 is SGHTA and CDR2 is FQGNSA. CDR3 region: CASSLGGTGGADTQYF. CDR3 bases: TGTGCCAGCAGCTTAGGAGGGACAGGGGGCGCAGATACGCAGTATTTT.

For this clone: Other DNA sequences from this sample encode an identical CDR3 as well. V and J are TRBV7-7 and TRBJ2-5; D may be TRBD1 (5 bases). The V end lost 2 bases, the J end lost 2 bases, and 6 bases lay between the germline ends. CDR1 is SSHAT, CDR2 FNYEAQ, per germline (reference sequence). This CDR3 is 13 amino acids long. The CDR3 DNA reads TGTGCCAGCAGCTTAAGACAGCAAGAGACCCAGTACTTC. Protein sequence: CASSLRQQETQYF.

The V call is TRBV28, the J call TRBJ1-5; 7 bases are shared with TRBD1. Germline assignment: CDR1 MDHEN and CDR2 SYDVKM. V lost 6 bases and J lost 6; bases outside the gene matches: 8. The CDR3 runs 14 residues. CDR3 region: CASSNRGFSQPQHF. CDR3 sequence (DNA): TGTGCCAGCAGCAACAGGGGCTTTAGTCAGCCCCAGCATTTT.

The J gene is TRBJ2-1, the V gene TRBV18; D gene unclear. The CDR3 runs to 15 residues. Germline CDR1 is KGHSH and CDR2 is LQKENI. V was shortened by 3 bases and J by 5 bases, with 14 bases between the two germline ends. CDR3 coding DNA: TGTGCCAGCTCACCCACCTTCTTAGGCGACAATGAGCAGTTCTTC. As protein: CASSPTFLGDNEQFF.

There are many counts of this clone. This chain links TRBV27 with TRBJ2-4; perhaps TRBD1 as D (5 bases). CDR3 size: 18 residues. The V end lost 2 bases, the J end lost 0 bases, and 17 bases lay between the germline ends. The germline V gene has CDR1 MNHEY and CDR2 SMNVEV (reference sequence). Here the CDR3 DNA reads TGTGCCAGCAGTTTAAGGGGCACCCGAAATCTAGCCAAAAACATTCAGTACTTC. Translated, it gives CASSLRGTRNLAKNIQYF.

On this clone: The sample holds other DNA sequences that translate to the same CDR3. Here the CDR3 DNA reads TGTGCCTGGAGTGTACGGGGGGGGAATCAGCCCCAGCATTTT. It is translated as CAWSVRGGNQPQHF. This rearrangement joins TRBV30 to TRBJ1-5, with D possibly matching TRBD1 (5 bases). CDR1 and CDR2 from the germline V gene are GTSNPN and SVGIG (reference sequence). With 0 bases removed from V and 4 bases from J, the gap between germline ends came to 10 bases. There are 14 residues in the CDR3.

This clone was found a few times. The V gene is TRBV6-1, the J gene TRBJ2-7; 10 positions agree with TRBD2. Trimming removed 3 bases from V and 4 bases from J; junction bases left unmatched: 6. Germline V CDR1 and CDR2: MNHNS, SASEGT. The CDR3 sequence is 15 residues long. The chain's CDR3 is CASSDHSAGGYEQYF. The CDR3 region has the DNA TGTGCCAGCAGTGACCACTCAGCGGGGGGGTACGAGCAGTACTTC.

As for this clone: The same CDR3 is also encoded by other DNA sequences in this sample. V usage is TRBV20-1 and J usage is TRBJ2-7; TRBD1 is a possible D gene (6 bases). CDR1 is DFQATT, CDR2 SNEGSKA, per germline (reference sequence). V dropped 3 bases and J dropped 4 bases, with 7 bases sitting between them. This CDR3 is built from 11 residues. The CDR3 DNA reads TGCAGTGCTAGGACAGGATACGAGCAGTACTTC. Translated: CSARTGYEQYF.

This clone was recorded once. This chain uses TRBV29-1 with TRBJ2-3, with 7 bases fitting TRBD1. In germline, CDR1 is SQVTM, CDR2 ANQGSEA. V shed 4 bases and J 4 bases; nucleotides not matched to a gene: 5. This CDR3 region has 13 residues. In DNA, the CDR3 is TGCAGCGTTGTGACAGGGACCCCAGATACGCAGTATTTT. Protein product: CSVVTGTPDTQYF.

CDR3 DNA sequence: TGCGCCAGCAGCCGGGTACCTCGCGGGGAGTTGGGTGAAGCTTTCTTT. It translates to CASSRVPRGELGEAFF. The chain carries TRBV4-1 and TRBJ1-1, with unresolved D. CDR3 length: 16 amino acids. Looked up from germline, CDR1 is MGHRA and CDR2 is YSYEKL. The germline V and J ends were trimmed by 4 bases and 7 bases, with 22 bases remaining between them.

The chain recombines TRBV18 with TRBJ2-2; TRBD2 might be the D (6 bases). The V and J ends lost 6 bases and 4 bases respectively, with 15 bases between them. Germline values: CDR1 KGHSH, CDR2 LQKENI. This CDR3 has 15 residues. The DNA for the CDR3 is TGTGCCAGCTCCCTCGGAGGGCAGCCCACCGGGGAGCTGTTTTTT. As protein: CASSLGGQPTGELFF.

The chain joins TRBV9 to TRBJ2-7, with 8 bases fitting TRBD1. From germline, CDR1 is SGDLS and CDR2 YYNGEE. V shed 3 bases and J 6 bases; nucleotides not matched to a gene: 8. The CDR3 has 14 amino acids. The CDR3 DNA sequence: TGTGCCAGCAGCGCAGAGACAGGGGACCCCGAGCAGTACTTC. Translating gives CASSAETGDPEQYF.

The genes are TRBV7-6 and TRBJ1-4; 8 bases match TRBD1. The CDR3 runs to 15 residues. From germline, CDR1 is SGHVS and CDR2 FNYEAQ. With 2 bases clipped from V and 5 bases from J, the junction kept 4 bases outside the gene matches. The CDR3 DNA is TGTGCCAGCAGCTTAAGACAGGGGATAAATGAAAAACTGTTTTTT. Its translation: CASSLRQGINEKLFF.